What follows describes a single TCR beta chain. This specimen comes from a study of shared clonotypes between healthy human individuals. Genomic DNA for unsorted samples was obtained from around 94 million PBMCs. Only in-frame clones appear in the TCRdb table, and some are missing; sequencing was by immunoSEQ multiplex PCR. Seen here are hundreds of thousands of clones, around 77% observed once, and the top ten hold around 12%. The CDR3 has 15 amino acids. Losses at the gene ends were 2 bases for V and 0 bases for J; bases not matched to a gene: 1. Germline loops: CDR1 MNHEY, CDR2 SMNVEV (reference sequence).

Sequencing was done on a sample of PBMCs. This clonotype was obtained from a woman aged 40 to 49 in good health. Some clones in this sample may be carry-over from other donors' samples. The chain recombines TRBV27 with TRBJ2-7; 10 bases map to TRBD2. The DNA for the CDR3 is TGTGCCAGCAGTTTAAGCGGGAGGGTCTCCTACGAGCAGTACTTC. This codes for CASSLSGRVSYEQYF.